The 16 T cell receptor beta chains in this list originate from one sample, sequenced in a study of human T cells and chemical hapten exposure. Time point given: patch test 1, 2 weeks after DPC sensitization. Treatment indicated: therapeutic diphenylcyclopropenone sensitization with weekly scalp DPC. TCRdb used MiXCR to reprocess the RACE reads, holding one entry per CDR3 protein. The sample holds 150,000 to 200,000 distinct CDR3 sequences, more than 14% seen once. The specimen comprised whole blood, sampled in connection with sensitization to the hapten diphenylcyclopropenone (DPC). The receptors stem from a woman in her 30s with alopecia areata. Some clones in this sample may be carry-over from other donors' samples.

This clonotype occurred a few times. The chain couples TRBV29-1 to TRBJ1-1, with 7 bases lining up with TRBD1. The CDR3 spans 13 residues. Germline V CDR1 and CDR2: SQVTM, ANQGSEA. With 7 bases clipped from V and 1 base from J, the junction kept 6 bases outside the gene matches. This CDR3 is CSAGQAWNTEAFF. Written as DNA, the CDR3 is TGCAGCGCAGGACAGGCTTGGAACACTGAAGCTTTCTTT.

The V gene is TRBV14, the J gene TRBJ1-4; no definite D call. CDR1 and CDR2 (germline): SGHDN, FVKESK. This CDR3 region has 14 residues. V was pared by 1 base and J by 5 bases, with 8 bases between. The CDR3 nucleotides read TGTGCCAGCAGCCAAGGTGGTCAAAATGAAAAACTGTTTTTT. Amino acids: CASSQGGQNEKLFF.

At least ten counts were recorded for this clonotype. The chain uses TRBV7-9 and TRBJ2-1, with TRBD1 matching over 7 bases. Trimming cost V 3 bases and J 6 bases; bases outside gene matches: 5. The V gene's germline CDR1 is SEHNR and CDR2 FQNEAQ (reference sequence). The CDR3 consists of 14 residues. CDR3 coding DNA: TGTGCCAGCAGCTTGGGGACAGCGCCCAATGAGCAGTTCTTC. Its protein is CASSLGTAPNEQFF.

This clonotype was counted a single time. V gene TRBV5-5 combines with J gene TRBJ2-7; weak D call: TRBD1 (6 bases). CDR3 length: 14 residues. Trimming removed 2 bases from V and 7 bases from J, with 16 bases in between. Germline values: CDR1 SGHKS, CDR2 YYEKEE (reference sequence). The CDR3 is CASSLGQGSLEQYF. The CDR3 DNA reads as TGTGCCAGCAGCTTAGGGCAGGGGTCCTTGGAGCAGTACTTC.

The gene calls are TRBV30 and TRBJ1-4; D is undetermined. This CDR3 is 12 amino acids long. V shed 2 bases and J shed 8 bases, with 9 bases lying between them. The V gene's germline CDR1 is GTSNPN and CDR2 SVGIG (reference sequence). In nucleotides, the CDR3 is TGTGCCTGGAGTTCGATAAAAGAAAAACTGTTTTTT. It yields the protein CAWSSIKEKLFF.

This clonotype was recorded a few times. This chain uses TRBV6-2 or TRBV6-3 with TRBJ2-5; unclear D gene. This CDR3 is 11 amino acids long. The germline V gene encodes CDR1 MNHEY and CDR2 SVGEGT. V shed 8 bases and J shed 5 bases, with 9 bases lying between them. CDR3 sequence: CASFHLETQYF. Written as DNA, the CDR3 is TGTGCCAGCTTTCATTTGGAGACCCAGTACTTC.

The sample holds a few counts of this clonotype. The V gene is TRBV14, the J gene TRBJ2-2; D not resolved. The CDR3 consists of 14 residues. V lost 1 base and J lost 4, with 7 bases in between. Looked up from germline, CDR1 is SGHDN and CDR2 is FVKESK. The CDR3 coding sequence is TGTGCCAGCAGCCAAGCTTCAGTCACCGGGGAGCTGTTTTTT. It codes for CASSQASVTGELFF.

The sample holds many counts of this clonotype. V and J are TRBV20-1 and TRBJ2-1, with D perhaps matching TRBD2 (6 bases). CDR1 is DFQATT, CDR2 SNEGSKA, per germline (reference sequence). The CDR3 loop spans 15 amino acids. V shed 5 bases and J shed 2 bases, with 16 bases lying between them. The CDR3 is CSADFGSLPYNEQFF. The CDR3 DNA sequence: TGCAGTGCTGATTTCGGGAGTCTCCCCTACAATGAGCAGTTCTTC.

This clonotype occurred once. The chain has TRBV10-3 and TRBJ2-7; D is perhaps TRBD2 (5 bases). CDR1 and CDR2 from the germline V gene are ENHRY and SYGVKD. The CDR3 has 11 amino acids. V shed 10 bases and J shed 4 bases, with 11 bases lying between them. CDR3 sequence: CATREQYEQYF. CDR3 nucleotides: TGTGCCACACGGGAACAATACGAGCAGTACTTC.

This clonotype was found a few times. The chain uses TRBV7-8 and TRBJ2-3, with 11 bases matching TRBD2. This CDR3 has 18 residues. With 0 bases clipped from V and 0 bases from J, the junction kept 5 bases outside the gene matches. The germline gives CDR1 SGHVS, CDR2 FQNEAQ. CDR3 coding DNA: TGTGCCAGCAGCTTAGCGAAGCTAGCGGGAGGAAGCACAGATACGCAGTATTTT. Amino acid sequence: CASSLAKLAGGSTDTQYF. The full variable domain, in which reference TRBV7-8 and TRBJ2-3 provide the parts outside the CDR3, is GAGVSQSPRYKVAKRGQDVALRCDPISGHVSLFWYQQALGQGPEFLTYFQNEAQLDKSGLPSDRFFAERPEGSVSTLKIQRTQQEDSAVYLCASSLAKLAGGSTDTQYFGPGTRLTVL.

The chain employs TRBV6-6 and TRBJ1-5; TRBD1 matches at 9 bases. The CDR3 covers 14 residues. CDR1 is MNHNY and CDR2 is SVGAGI in the germline V gene (reference sequence). Trimming took 5 bases from V and 10 from J; bases not matched to a gene: 9. The CDR3 here is CASSRGQGLGPQHF. For the CDR3, the DNA is TGTGCCAGCAGTAGGGGACAGGGTCTAGGACCCCAGCATTTT.

The CDR3 here is CASLAGQNTGELFF. In nucleotides, the CDR3 is TGTGCCAGTTTAGCCGGACAGAACACCGGGGAGCTGTTTTTT. The chain employs TRBV12-3 or TRBV12-4 and TRBJ2-2; a weak D match, TRBD1 (5 bases). V was clipped by 9 bases and J by 1 base, with 12 bases between them. The CDR3 covers 14 residues.

The chain links TRBV7-9 to TRBJ2-5; the match to TRBD2 covers 7 bases. Germline V gene sequence: CDR1 SEHNR, CDR2 FQNEAQ (reference sequence). V lost 5 bases, J lost 1 base, and 4 bases stayed unmatched. This CDR3 contains 14 residues. The CDR3 region is CASSRGTTQETQYF. CDR3 bases: TGTGCCAGCAGCCGAGGGACTACCCAAGAGACCCAGTACTTC.

This clonotype was observed a few times. The chain links TRBV18 to TRBJ2-7; 9 bases align to TRBD2. The CDR3 sequence is 14 residues long. In germline, CDR1 is KGHSH, CDR2 LQKENI. Trimming cost V 6 bases and J 6 bases; bases outside gene matches: 9. CDR3 DNA: TGTGCCAGCTCGCGTGATAGCGGGAGTGTCGAGCAGTACTTC. Translation gives CASSRDSGSVEQYF.

The chain recombines TRBV9 with TRBJ2-1; 9 positions match TRBD2. V dropped 3 bases and J dropped 8; count of bases not matched to a gene: 3. The CDR3 totals 13 residues. Germline lookup yields CDR1 SGDLS and CDR2 YYNGEE. This CDR3 reads CASSAGGRDEQFF. The CDR3 region has the DNA TGTGCCAGCAGCGCGGGCGGGAGGGATGAGCAGTTCTTC.

V gene TRBV20-1 combines with J gene TRBJ1-1; tentative D call: TRBD1 (5 bases). The CDR3 has 13 residues. Trimming cost V 4 bases and J 13 bases, with 22 bases left between them. Germline V gene lookup returns CDR1 DFQATT and CDR2 SNEGSKA (reference sequence). DNA for the CDR3: TGCAGTGCTATTTTCGATCACCGGGACGATGGTTTCTTT. Translating gives CSAIFDHRDDGFF.